This T cell receptor beta chain was sequenced in a study of blood T cell repertoires in COVID-19. Study-wide context: Samples taken during acute and convalescent COVID-19 were collected in the United States, Italy and Spain. T cells, B-cell-depleted T cells, or PBMCs provided the cDNA or gDNA that served as material.

How the authors handled the data: Estimation of nucleated cell counts was performed using reference gene primer amplification. Produced via immunoSEQ multiplex PCR; TCRdb's table is partial and in-frame only. For V, J and clone size, that table is used; D and trimming come from the DNA. The repertoire holds 280,000 or so clones, with around 91% as singletons. This CDR3 is built from 15 residues. Germline CDR1 is SNHLY and CDR2 is FYNNEI. Germline trimming cut 5 bases from V and 5 bases from J; bases unmatched to any gene: 9. The sequence was obtained from a woman aged 55-75 years with acute or convalescent COVID-19. Sequencing used peripheral blood. This chain uses TRBV2 with TRBJ1-1; 9 bases line up with TRBD1. Here the CDR3 DNA reads TGTGCCAGCAGTCCTAGGACAGGGGTGGGAACTGAAGCTTTCTTT. Protein sequence: CASSPRTGVGTEAFF.